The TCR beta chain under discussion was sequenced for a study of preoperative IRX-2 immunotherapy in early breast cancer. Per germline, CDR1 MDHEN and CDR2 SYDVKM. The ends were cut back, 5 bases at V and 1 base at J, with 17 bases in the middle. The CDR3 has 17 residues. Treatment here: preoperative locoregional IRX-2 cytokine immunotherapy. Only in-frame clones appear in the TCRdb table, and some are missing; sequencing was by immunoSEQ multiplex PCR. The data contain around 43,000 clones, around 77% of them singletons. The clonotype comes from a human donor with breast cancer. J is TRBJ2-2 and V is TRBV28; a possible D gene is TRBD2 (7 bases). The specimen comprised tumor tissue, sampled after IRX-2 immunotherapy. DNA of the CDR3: TGTGCCAGCAGTGTCCTAGAGGGGGAGGGGAACACCGGGGAGCTGTTTTTT. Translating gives CASSVLEGEGNTGELFF.